This paragraph covers one T cell receptor (beta chain) sequence. These data originate in a study of blood T cell repertoires in COVID-19. Study information: Sites in the United States, Italy and Spain provided acute and convalescent COVID-19 samples. PBMCs, B-cell-depleted T cells, or T cells provided the cDNA or gDNA that made up the material.

V shed 1 base, J shed 5 bases, and the junction held 5 bases outside the gene matches. CDR1 LGHDT and CDR2 YNNKEL come from the germline V gene (reference sequence). CDR3 length: 15 residues. In the original workflow: From reference gene primer amplification, estimates of nucleated cell counts were derived. Profiling relied on immunoSEQ multiplex PCR, and the TCRdb table lists in-frame clones only, not all of them. The V and J calls and clone size were taken over from that table, and D and trimming were inferred from the DNA. The data show under 250,000 clones, with almost 90% seen just once and about 1.3% held by the top ten.

The clonotype comes from a man aged 80 or over with acute or convalescent COVID-19. Material for sequencing was peripheral blood. This chain connects TRBV3-1 (or the pseudogene TRBV3-2) to TRBJ1-2; 9 nucleotides align to TRBD1. CDR3 DNA sequence: TGTGCCAGCAGCCAAGTGGGGACAGGGCTTTATGGCTACACCTTC. It codes for CASSQVGTGLYGYTF.